This TCR beta chain was sequenced in a study of cytomegalovirus exposure and HLA in healthy donors. Comments on this clone: Its cognate antigen is unknown.

A multiplex PCR was run with 60 Vbeta primers and 13 Jbeta primers. This table comes from immunoSEQ multiplex PCR, and its TCRdb copy is limited to in-frame clones, with some not included. The table includes 100,000 to 150,000 clones, 8% to 9.5% detected once. In germline, CDR1 is SGHTA, CDR2 FQGNSA. V trimming: 1 base; J trimming: 4 bases; junction bases outside the gene matches: 15. The CDR3 extends over 18 amino acids. General observations from the study: In an earlier analysis, productive rearrangement rates for most beta V segments clustered near 87% or 30%. As immune exposure information, only CMV serostatus was available.

The chain recombines TRBV7-2 with TRBJ2-7, with 8 bases aligning to TRBD1. The origin of this receptor is a man between 35 and 55 years old in good health and CMV-seronegative. The sequenced sample consisted of PBMCs. The CDR3 loop reads CASSLDTPGGIIRYEQYF. DNA for the CDR3: TGTGCCAGCAGCTTAGATACGCCAGGGGGCATTATACGGTACGAGCAGTACTTC. The entire variable domain, with the rest obtained from reference TRBV7-2 and TRBJ2-7, is as follows: GAGVSQSPSNKVTEKGKDVELRCDPISGHTALYWYRQSLGQGLEFLIYFQGNSAPDKSGLPSDRFSAERTGGSVSTLTIQRTQQEDSAVYLCASSLDTPGGIIRYEQYFGPGTRLTVT.